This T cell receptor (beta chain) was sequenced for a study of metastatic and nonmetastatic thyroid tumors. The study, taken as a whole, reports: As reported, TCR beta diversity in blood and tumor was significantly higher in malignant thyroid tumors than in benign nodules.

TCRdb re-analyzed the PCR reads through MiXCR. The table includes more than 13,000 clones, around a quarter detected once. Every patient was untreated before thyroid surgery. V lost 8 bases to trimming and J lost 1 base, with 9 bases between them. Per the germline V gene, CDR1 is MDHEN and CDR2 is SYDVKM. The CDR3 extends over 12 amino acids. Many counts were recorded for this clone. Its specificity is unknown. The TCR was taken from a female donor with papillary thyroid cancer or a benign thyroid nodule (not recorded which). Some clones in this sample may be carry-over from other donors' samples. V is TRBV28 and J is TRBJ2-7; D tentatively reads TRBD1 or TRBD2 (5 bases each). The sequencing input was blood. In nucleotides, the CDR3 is TGTGCCAGCGGGGACCCTTCCTACGAGCAGTACTTC. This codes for CASGDPSYEQYF.